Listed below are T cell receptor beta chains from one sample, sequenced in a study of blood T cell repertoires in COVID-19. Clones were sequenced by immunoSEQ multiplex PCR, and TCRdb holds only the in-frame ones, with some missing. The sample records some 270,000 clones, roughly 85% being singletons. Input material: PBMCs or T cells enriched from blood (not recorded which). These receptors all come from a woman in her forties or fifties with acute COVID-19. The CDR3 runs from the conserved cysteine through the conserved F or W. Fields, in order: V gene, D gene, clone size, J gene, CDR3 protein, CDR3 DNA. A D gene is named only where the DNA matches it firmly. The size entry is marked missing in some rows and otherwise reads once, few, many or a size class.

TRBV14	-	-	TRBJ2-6	CASSMLAAGANVLTF	TGTGCCAGCAGCATGCTGGCAGCTGGGGCCAACGTCCTGACTTTC
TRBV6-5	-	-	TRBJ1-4	CASSPRTAYNEKLFF	TGTGCCAGCAGTCCTCGGACAGCCTATAATGAAAAACTGTTTTTT
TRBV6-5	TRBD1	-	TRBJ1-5	CASSTDRGSNQPQHF	TGTGCCAGCAGCACCGACAGGGGCAGCAATCAGCCCCAGCATTTT
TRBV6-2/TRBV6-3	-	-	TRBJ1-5	CASSLRGTNQPQHF	TGTGCCAGCAGCCTAAGGGGGACAAATCAGCCCCAGCATTTT
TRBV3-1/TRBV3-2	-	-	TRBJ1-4	CASSQDLRGSNEKLFF	TGTGCCAGCAGCCAAGATCTCCGGGGGTCTAATGAAAAACTGTTTTTT
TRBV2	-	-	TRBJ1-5	CASSETRASNQPQHF	TGTGCCAGCAGTGAAACCAGGGCTAGCAATCAGCCCCAGCATTTT
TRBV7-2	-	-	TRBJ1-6	CASSLGGGSSPLHF	TGTGCCAGCAGCTTAGGGGGGGGTAGTTCACCCCTCCACTTT
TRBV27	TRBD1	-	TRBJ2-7	CASISGQVGSYEQYF	TGTGCCAGCATATCGGGACAGGTGGGCTCCTACGAGCAGTACTTC
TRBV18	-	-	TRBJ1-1	CASSPLPGDTEAFF	TGTGCCAGCTCACCCCTCCCGGGAGACACTGAAGCTTTCTTT
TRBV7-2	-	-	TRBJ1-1	CASSLGAVNTEAFF	TGTGCCAGCAGCTTAGGGGCCGTTAACACTGAAGCTTTCTTT
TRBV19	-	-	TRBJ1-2	CASSIESAGYTF	TGTGCCAGTAGTATAGAGAGTGCTGGCTACACCTTC
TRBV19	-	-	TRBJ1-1	CASSIEATEAFF	TGTGCCAGTAGTATAGAGGCCACTGAAGCTTTCTTT
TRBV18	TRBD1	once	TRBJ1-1	CASSPQGVTEAFF	TGTGCCAGCTCACCCCAGGGGGTAACTGAAGCTTTCTTT
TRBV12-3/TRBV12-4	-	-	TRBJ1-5	CASSFPGNQPQHF	TGTGCCAGCAGTTTTCCAGGCAATCAGCCCCAGCATTTT
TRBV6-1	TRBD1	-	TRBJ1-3	CASSVGQSNAGNTIYF	TGTGCCAGCAGTGTGGGACAGTCCAATGCTGGAAACACCATATATTTT
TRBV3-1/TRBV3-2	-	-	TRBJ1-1	CASSQGWGDRGNTEAFF	TGTGCCAGCAGCCAAGGTTGGGGGGATCGAGGGAACACTGAAGCTTTCTTT
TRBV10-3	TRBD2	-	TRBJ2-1	CAISQTSGGNNEQFF	TGTGCCATCAGTCAGACTAGCGGGGGTAACAATGAGCAGTTCTTC
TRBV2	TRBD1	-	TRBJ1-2	CASLIDRGPYYGYTF	TGTGCCAGCCTCATCGACAGGGGGCCGTACTATGGCTACACCTTC
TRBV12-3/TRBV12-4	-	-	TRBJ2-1	CASSFDSNNEQFF	TGTGCCAGCAGTTTTGACAGTAACAATGAGCAGTTCTTC
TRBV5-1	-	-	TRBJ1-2	CASSFEGDYGYTF	TGCGCCAGCAGTTTCGAAGGGGACTATGGCTACACCTTC
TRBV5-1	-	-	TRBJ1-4	CASNPGVATNEKLFF	TGCGCCAGCAACCCGGGGGTCGCAACTAATGAAAAACTGTTTTTT
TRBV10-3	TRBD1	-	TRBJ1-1	CAIRRDSLNTEAFF	TGTGCCATCAGGAGGGACAGCCTGAACACTGAAGCTTTCTTT
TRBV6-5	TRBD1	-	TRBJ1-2	CASSQGTALNYGYTF	TGTGCCAGCAGCCAGGGGACAGCACTTAACTATGGCTACACCTTC
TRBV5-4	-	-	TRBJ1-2	CASSAGTHGANYGYTF	TGTGCCAGCAGCGCCGGGACACATGGAGCTAACTATGGCTACACCTTC
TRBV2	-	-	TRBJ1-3	CASSEGGNPGSGNTIYF	TGTGCCAGCAGTGAAGGAGGGAACCCGGGATCTGGAAACACCATATATTTT
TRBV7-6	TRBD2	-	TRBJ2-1	CASSLGLAGENEQFF	TGTGCCAGCAGCTTAGGGCTAGCGGGGGAAAATGAGCAGTTCTTC
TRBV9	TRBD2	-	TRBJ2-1	CASSVVGGGAHNEQFF	TGTGCCAGCAGCGTAGTAGGCGGGGGGGCCCACAATGAGCAGTTCTTC
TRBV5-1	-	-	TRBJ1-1	CASSLVQGNTEAFF	TGCGCCAGCAGCTTGGTTCAGGGGAACACTGAAGCTTTCTTT
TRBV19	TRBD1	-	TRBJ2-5	CASSPGTAPSQETQYF	TGTGCCAGTAGTCCCGGGACAGCGCCTTCTCAAGAGACCCAGTACTTC
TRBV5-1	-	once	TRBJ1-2	CASQTLGGGDGYTF	TGCGCCAGCCAGACCTTAGGTGGGGGGGATGGCTACACCTTC
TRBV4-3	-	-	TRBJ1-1	CASSPQPGNTEAFF	TGCGCCAGCAGCCCACAACCAGGGAACACTGAAGCTTTCTTT
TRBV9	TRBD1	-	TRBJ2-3	CASSGDRRRTDTQYF	TGTGCCAGCAGCGGGGACAGGCGCCGCACAGATACGCAGTATTTT
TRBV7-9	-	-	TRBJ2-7	CASSLDRFYEQYF	TGTGCCAGCAGCCTCGACAGGTTCTACGAGCAGTACTTC
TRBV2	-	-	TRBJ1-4	CASSGAFAAEKLFF	TGTGCCAGCAGTGGCGCCTTCGCCGCAGAAAAACTGTTTTTT
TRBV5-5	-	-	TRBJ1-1	CASSSLDTGKDTEAFF	TGTGCCAGCAGTTCCCTTGACACAGGAAAGGACACTGAAGCTTTCTTT
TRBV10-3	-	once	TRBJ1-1	CAIRVGGGDTEAFF	TGTGCCATCAGGGTAGGGGGGGGTGACACTGAAGCTTTCTTT
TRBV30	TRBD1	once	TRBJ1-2	CAWSVRAGGNYGYTF	TGTGCCTGGAGTGTACGCGCAGGGGGGAACTATGGCTACACCTTC
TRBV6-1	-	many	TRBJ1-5	CASSEALSGGRGNQPQHF	TGTGCCAGCAGTGAAGCTTTATCGGGGGGGAGGGGCAATCAGCCCCAGCATTTT
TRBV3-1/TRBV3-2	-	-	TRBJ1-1	CASSLWGGNTEAFF	TGTGCCAGCAGCCTCTGGGGGGGGAACACTGAAGCTTTCTTT
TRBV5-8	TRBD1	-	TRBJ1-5	CASSRDDRADQPQHF	TGTGCCAGCAGTCGCGATGACAGGGCTGATCAGCCCCAGCATTTT
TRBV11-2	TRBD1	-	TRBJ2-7	CASSLVLGTVPYEQYF	TGTGCCAGCAGCTTAGTTCTAGGGACAGTCCCCTACGAGCAGTACTTC
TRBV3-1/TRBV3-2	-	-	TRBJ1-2	CASSQVHRGGIRGYTF	TGTGCCAGCAGCCAAGTCCACCGGGGGGGGATCCGTGGCTACACCTTC